This TCR beta chain was found in a study of beta chain features in type 1 diabetes (dated by TCRdb to the late 2010s). General notes on the study: Patients and healthy donors did not differ in mean age, gender distribution, total cell number or subset yield. A total of some 110 million sorted cells were examined across all samples, and the number of cells per subset was strongly correlated with RNA yield. In the study, TCRB repertoires of sorted circulating CD4+ T cell subsets from recently diagnosed type 1 diabetes patients were compared with those of matched healthy donors. Naive and central memory subsets were obtained from all 30 or so donors, but regulatory and stem cell-like memory subsets were isolated from only 8 patients and 8 healthy donors.

A few counts support this clone. Its antigen remains unidentified. No quality values exist for individual bases; no much larger clone is one base distant. The entire isolated RNA was reverse transcribed using the High Capacity cDNA Reverse Transcription Kit, and thus expressed TCRB transcripts were sequenced. Naive, central memory and regulatory T cell samples underwent deep immunoSEQ sequencing, averaging around 3.9 million total reads per sample. Sorted cells were lysed in RLT buffer, and RNA was extracted using DNase-treated RNeasy Micro or Mini kits according to cell number. Each cell subset was processed on its own to prevent cross-contamination, while patient and healthy donor samples were processed together. TCRB sequences were amplified from cDNA with the immunoSEQ multiplex PCR, producing 87-bp fragments spanning the CDR3 region. Sequencing of the amplicons was done on the Illumina HiSeq platform. On the authors' methods: PCR bias was corrected computationally using synthetic template baselines, and reads within Hamming distance 2 were collapsed, with unmergeable singletons discarded. Reads were aligned against IMGT so that V, D and J genes, CDR3 length and insertions or deletions at six rearrangement sites could be assigned. Within each subset, clonotype counts were normalized to sorted cell number, after which true diversity and Gini coefficients were computed with the tcR R package. The overlap coefficient, calculated on TCRB nucleotide sequences, was used to measure repertoire sharing. As a proxy for the pre-selection repertoire, out-of-frame TCRB sequences from naive cells were analyzed. What TCRdb holds here is the immuneACCESS table cut down to in-frame rearrangements. Part of the clones is not present; checked against another copy, under half of the missing clones reflect an unresolved V gene, and the others are unexplained. V and J calls and clone size come straight from that table; D and trimming were deduced from the DNA. Recorded for this sample are hundreds of thousands of clones; 11% to 15% of them occurred a single time. 0.04% of the sample rests with the top ten.

From each donor, a single peripheral blood sample of around 120 mL on average was drawn into heparinised tubes. A BD FACSAria II was used to sort naive, central memory, regulatory and stem cell-like memory CD4+ T cells with a panel that included CD45RO, CCR7, CD25, CD127, CD95 and CD27. Purity was above 95% for every sorted population. Right away, PBMCs were isolated by Lymphoprep density gradient centrifugation and were stained directly, with no culture step. So that batch effects would be minimized, each experiment stained and sorted samples in pairs, pairing one healthy donor with one patient. The CDR3 runs 13 residues from the cysteine to the phenylalanine. Only the CDR3 portion is preserved as DNA: 39 bases, with reading frame beginning at the first base. Based on the germline V gene (reference sequence), the CDR1 and CDR2 sequences are GTSNPN and SVGIG. V and J lose 4 bases and 0 bases, and a span of 9 bases separates them.

The paper as a whole reports these results and caveats: Naive, central memory and regulatory TCRB repertoires appeared more similar among patients than among healthy donors. In all four CD4+ subsets, TCRB CDR3 length was moderately but significantly shorter in type 1 diabetes patients. Patients with type 1 diabetes made fewer insertions and deleted more nucleotides at VDJ recombination sites, implying thymic rearrangement abnormalities. Shorter templates might have been favored by PCR, but patient and control samples were amplified and corrected together, so both groups would have been affected equally by any skew. Because small numbers of individuals were included in the HLA sub-analyses, any influence of HLA type on TCRB rearrangement was left unresolved. Because cDNA was sequenced instead of genomic DNA, activated cells with high expression could be over-represented, although the groups did not differ in activation or CD3 levels.

The sequencing input was naive CD4+ T cells from blood. The cell subset or site label on this specimen signifies: true naive CD4+ T cells. The sequence derives from a man between 18 and 35 years old with type 1 diabetes. The V and J segments used are TRBV30 and TRBJ1-2; the D gene identity is not certain. The CDR3 protein sequence reads: CAWKDAANYGYTF. The DNA is as follows: TGTGCCTGGAAAGACGCAGCTAACTATGGCTACACCTTC.